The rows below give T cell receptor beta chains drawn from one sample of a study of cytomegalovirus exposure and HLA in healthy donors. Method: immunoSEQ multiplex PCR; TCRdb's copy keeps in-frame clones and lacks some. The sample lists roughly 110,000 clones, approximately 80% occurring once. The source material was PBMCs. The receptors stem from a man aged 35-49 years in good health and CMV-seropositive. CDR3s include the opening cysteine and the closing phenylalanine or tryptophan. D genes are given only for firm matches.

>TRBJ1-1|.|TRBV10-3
TGTGCCATCAGGGCCGGGGGGGGTAACACTGAAGCTTTCTTT
CAIRAGGGNTEAFF
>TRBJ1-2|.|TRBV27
TGTGCCAGCAGTCTACAGGGAAGCTATGGCTACACCTTC
CASSLQGSYGYTF
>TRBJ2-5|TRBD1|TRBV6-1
TGTGCCAGCAGTGAAGGGCCAGCCTGGGACAGAGAAGAGACCCAGTACTTC
CASSEGPAWDREETQYF
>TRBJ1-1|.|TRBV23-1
TGCGCCAGCAGTCAGCCCATGGCGAGGGACACCATGAACACTGAAGCTTTCTTT
CASSQPMARDTMNTEAFF
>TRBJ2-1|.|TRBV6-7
TGTGCCAGCAGTTACAGGGGCAGATACAATGAGCAGTTCTTC
CASSYRGRYNEQFF
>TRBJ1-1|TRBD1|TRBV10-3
TGTGCCATCAGTCACCGGGACAGGGGGTTGGAAGCTTTCTTT
CAISHRDRGLEAFF
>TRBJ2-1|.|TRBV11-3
TGTGCCAGCAGCTTAGACAGGGGTGATGAGCAGTTCTTC
CASSLDRGDEQFF
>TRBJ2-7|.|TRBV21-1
TGTGCCAGCAGCGGCCCGGGACAGGGTAACTTC
CASSGPGQGNF
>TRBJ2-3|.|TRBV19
TGTGCCAGTAGTAGTAAACAGGGTAGGCTCCAGGGAGATACGCAGTATTTT
CASSSKQGRLQGDTQYF
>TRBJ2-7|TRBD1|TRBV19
TGTGCCAGTAGTATTCCCGCCGGGACAGAAAGCTACGAGCAGTACTTC
CASSIPAGTESYEQYF
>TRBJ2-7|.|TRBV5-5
TGTGCCAGCAGCTTAGGACTGAGATTCGGCGAGCAGTACTTC
CASSLGLRFGEQYF
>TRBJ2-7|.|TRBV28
TGTGCCAGCGGAGGGTTCGACGAGCAGTACTTC
CASGGFDEQYF
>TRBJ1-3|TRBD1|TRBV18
TGTGCCAGCTCACCGGTTGGGACAGACAAACTATCTGGAAACACCATATATTTT
CASSPVGTDKLSGNTIYF
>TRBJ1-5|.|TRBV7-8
TGTGCCAGCAGCTTAGGAGATTCCAGGAGCAATCAGCCCCAGCATTTT
CASSLGDSRSNQPQHF
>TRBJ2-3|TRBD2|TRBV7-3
TGTGCCAGCAGCCAAGCGGGGGGGCAGACAGATACGCAGTATTTT
CASSQAGGQTDTQYF
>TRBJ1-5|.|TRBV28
TGTGCCAGCAGTTGGGGGCTCAATCAGCCCCAGCATTTT
CASSWGLNQPQHF
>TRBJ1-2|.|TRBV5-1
TGCGCCAGCAGCTTGGCTGGAGGGGGGACTAATGGCTACACCTTC
CASSLAGGGTNGYTF
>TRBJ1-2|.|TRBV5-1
TGCGCCAGCAGCCTGGACGGGGATACTAACTATGGCTACACCTTC
CASSLDGDTNYGYTF
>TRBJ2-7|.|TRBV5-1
TGCGCCAGCAGCTTCCTAACGGGGAGGAACTACGAGCAGTACTTC
CASSFLTGRNYEQYF
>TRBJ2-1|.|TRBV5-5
TGTGCCAGCAGCTATGCAGGGCAAGGGTTGTATGAGCAGTTCTTC
CASSYAGQGLYEQFF